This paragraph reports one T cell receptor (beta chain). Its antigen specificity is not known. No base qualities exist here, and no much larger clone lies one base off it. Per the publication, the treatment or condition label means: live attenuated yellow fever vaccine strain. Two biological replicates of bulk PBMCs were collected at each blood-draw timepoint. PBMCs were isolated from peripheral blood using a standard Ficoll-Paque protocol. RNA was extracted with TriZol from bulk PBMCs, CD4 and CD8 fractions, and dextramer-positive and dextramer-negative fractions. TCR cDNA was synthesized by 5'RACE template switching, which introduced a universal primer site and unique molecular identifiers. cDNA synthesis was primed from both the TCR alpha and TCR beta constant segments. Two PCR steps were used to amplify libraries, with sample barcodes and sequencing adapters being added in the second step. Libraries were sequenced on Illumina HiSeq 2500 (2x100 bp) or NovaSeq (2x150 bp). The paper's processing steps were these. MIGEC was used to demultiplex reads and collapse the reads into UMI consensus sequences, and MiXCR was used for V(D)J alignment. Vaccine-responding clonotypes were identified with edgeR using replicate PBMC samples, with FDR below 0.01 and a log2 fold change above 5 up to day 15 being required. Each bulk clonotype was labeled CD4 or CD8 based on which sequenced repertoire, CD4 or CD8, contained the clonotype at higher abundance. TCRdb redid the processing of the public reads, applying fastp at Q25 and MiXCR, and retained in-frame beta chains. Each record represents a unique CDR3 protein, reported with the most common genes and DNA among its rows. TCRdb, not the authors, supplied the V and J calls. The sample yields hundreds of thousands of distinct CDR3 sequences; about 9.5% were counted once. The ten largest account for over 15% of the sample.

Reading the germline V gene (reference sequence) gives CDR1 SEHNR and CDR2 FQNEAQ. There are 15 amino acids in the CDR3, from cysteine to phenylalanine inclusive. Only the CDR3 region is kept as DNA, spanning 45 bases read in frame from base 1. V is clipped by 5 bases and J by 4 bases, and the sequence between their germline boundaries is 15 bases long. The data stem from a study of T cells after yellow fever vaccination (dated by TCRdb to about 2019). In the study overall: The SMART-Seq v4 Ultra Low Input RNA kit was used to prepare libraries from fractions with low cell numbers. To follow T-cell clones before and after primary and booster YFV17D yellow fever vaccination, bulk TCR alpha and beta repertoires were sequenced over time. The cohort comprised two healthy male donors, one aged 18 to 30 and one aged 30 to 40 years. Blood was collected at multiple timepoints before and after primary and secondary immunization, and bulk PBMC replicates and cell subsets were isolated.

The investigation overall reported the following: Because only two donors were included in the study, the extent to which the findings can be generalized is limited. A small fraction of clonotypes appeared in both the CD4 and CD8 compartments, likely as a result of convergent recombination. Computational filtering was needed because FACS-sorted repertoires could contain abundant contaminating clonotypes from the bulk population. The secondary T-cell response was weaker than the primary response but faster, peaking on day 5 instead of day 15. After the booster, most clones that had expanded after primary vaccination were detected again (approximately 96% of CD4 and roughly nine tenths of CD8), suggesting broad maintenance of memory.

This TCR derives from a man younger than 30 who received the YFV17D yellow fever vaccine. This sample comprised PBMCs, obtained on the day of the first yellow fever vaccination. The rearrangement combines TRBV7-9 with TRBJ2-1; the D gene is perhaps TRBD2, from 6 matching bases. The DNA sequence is TGTGCCAGCAGCGGAAAGACGGGGGAGTACAATGAGCAGTTCTTC. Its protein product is CASSGKTGEYNEQFF. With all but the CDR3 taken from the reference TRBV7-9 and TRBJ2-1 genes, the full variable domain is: DTGVSQNPRHKITKRGQNVTFRCDPISEHNRLYWYRQTLGQGPEFLTYFQNEAQLEKSRLLSDRFSAERPKGSFSTLEIQRTEQGDSAMYLCASSGKTGEYNEQFFGPGTRLTVL.